These T cell receptor beta chains were read from a single sample in a study of brain T cells in children with intractable seizures. The data were produced by immunoSEQ multiplex PCR, yet TCRdb's version contains in-frame clones alone and is incomplete. The sample has 65,000 to 85,000 clones, under 95% seen once. The sample was peripheral blood, taken at surgery. The receptors here all came from a boy under three years old with tuberous sclerosis and intractable seizures. Each CDR3 is given with its conserved first and last residue. D genes are given only for firm matches. Clone size is given for some rows only: seen once, a few or many times, or a class if the clone is expanded.

clone_size,v_call,j_call,d_call,cdr3_nt,cdr3_aa
NA,TRBV5-5,TRBJ1-3,NA,TGTGCCAGCAGCTTGGGAGGAAACACCATATATTTT,CASSLGGNTIYF
NA,TRBV3-1/TRBV3-2,TRBJ2-7,TRBD1,TGTGCCAGCAGCCAAGAGGGGGACAGGGGACCCTACGAGCAGTACTTC,CASSQEGDRGPYEQYF
NA,TRBV7-6,TRBJ1-3,TRBD1,TGTGCCAGCAGCTTTCAGGGACAGGGGGCATCTGGAAACACCATATATTTT,CASSFQGQGASGNTIYF
NA,TRBV9,TRBJ2-2,TRBD2,TGTGCCAGCACTCTAGCGGGAGGCACCGGGGAGCTGTTTTTT,CASTLAGGTGELFF
NA,TRBV9,TRBJ2-5,NA,TGTGCCAGCAGCGTAGGACTACCCGCCCAAGAGACCCAGTACTTC,CASSVGLPAQETQYF
NA,TRBV5-1,TRBJ2-3,NA,TGCGCCAGCAGCTTGATGGATAGCGGTTATACAGATACGCAGTATTTT,CASSLMDSGYTDTQYF
NA,TRBV7-3,TRBJ2-1,TRBD2,TGTGCCAGCAGCTCTGTAGCGGGGGGGCATAATGAGCAGTTCTTC,CASSSVAGGHNEQFF
NA,TRBV5-6,TRBJ1-1,NA,TGTGCCAGCACTAGGGGCACGAACACTGAAGCTTTCTTT,CASTRGTNTEAFF
NA,TRBV11-3,TRBJ1-3,NA,TGTGCCAGCAGCTTAGGGTCGAGCTCTGGAAACACCATATATTTT,CASSLGSSSGNTIYF
NA,TRBV2,TRBJ2-3,NA,TGTGCCAGCAGTGAAGGAGTAGATACGCAGTATTTT,CASSEGVDTQYF
NA,TRBV24-1,TRBJ2-1,TRBD1,TGTGCCACCAGTGATTGGGGGACAGGGGAAGAGTTCTTC,CATSDWGTGEEFF
NA,TRBV7-7,TRBJ2-2,TRBD1,TGTGCTAGCAGCTTAGGGACAGGGGACACCGGGGAGCTGTTTTTT,CASSLGTGDTGELFF
NA,TRBV2,TRBJ2-1,NA,TGTGCCAGCCCGGACAGCTCCTACAATGAGCAGTTCTTC,CASPDSSYNEQFF
NA,TRBV6-5,TRBJ1-1,TRBD1,TGTGCCAGCAGTTACCTCGTGACAGGGGGTGACACTGAAGCTTTCTTT,CASSYLVTGGDTEAFF
NA,TRBV6-5,TRBJ1-2,NA,TGTGCCAGCAGTTACGATTCCACAGTTACCTATGGCTACACCTTC,CASSYDSTVTYGYTF
NA,TRBV5-1,TRBJ1-2,TRBD1,TGCGCCAGCAGCTCAGACAGGGGTCGCCTCTATGGCTACACCTTC,CASSSDRGRLYGYTF
NA,TRBV5-1,TRBJ1-2,NA,TGCGCCAGCAGCTTGGGAGGGGGCTATGGCTACACCTTC,CASSLGGGYGYTF
NA,TRBV5-6,TRBJ1-2,NA,TGTGCCAGCAGCACCCCCCTCTCCTATGGCTACACCTTC,CASSTPLSYGYTF
NA,TRBV19,TRBJ2-1,NA,TGTGCCAGTAGTATGACCGGGACTTTACCCTACAATGAGCAGTTCTTC,CASSMTGTLPYNEQFF
once,TRBV29-1,TRBJ1-2,NA,TGCAGCGTTGCCCCTAGGGGGGGAGCCTTCTATGGCTACACCTTC,CSVAPRGGAFYGYTF
NA,TRBV5-5,TRBJ1-2,TRBD1,TGTGCCAGCAGCAAAGGACAGGCGACTAACTATGGCTACACCTTC,CASSKGQATNYGYTF
NA,TRBV4-1,TRBJ2-2,NA,TGCGCCAGCAGCCAACGACCGGGCCCTACAATCGGGGAGCTGTTTTTT,CASSQRPGPTIGELFF